A single sample gave rise to the 17 T cell receptor beta chains below, sequenced in a study of OX40 agonist ivuxolimab in advanced cancers. Generated by immunoSEQ multiplex PCR, the TCRdb table keeps only in-frame clones and is missing some. The data show 66,000 or so clones, with around 85% seen just once and approximately 3.8% held by the top ten. Material: CD4+ or CD8+ T cells sorted from blood, obtained in a trial of the OX40 agonist ivuxolimab. These receptors were collected from an adult with an advanced solid tumor such as melanoma, head and neck, liver or kidney cancer.

For the CDR3, the DNA is TGTGCCAGCTCACCTTGGAGGGGGCTCTCCTACGAGCAGTACTTC. This encodes CASSPWRGLSYEQYF. The V and J genes are TRBV18 and TRBJ2-7, with a weak D call TRBD1 (7 bases). The V and J ends lost 3 bases and 0 bases respectively, with 12 bases between them. Germline V CDR1 and CDR2: KGHSH, LQKENI. CDR3 length: 15 residues.

The genes are TRBV5-6 and TRBJ2-5; D is undetermined. Germline V gene sequence: CDR1 SGHDT, CDR2 YYEEEE. V was cut by 0 bases and J by 2 bases, with 8 bases left in between. The CDR3 is 14 amino acids. Written as DNA, the CDR3 is TGTGCCAGCAGCTTGGTGACACCTCAAGAGACCCAGTACTTC. Its translation: CASSLVTPQETQYF.

The J gene is TRBJ1-3, the V gene TRBV7-8; D gene uncertain. The germline V and J ends were trimmed by 5 bases and 4 bases, with 12 bases remaining between them. CDR1 is SGHVS and CDR2 is FQNEAQ in the germline V gene. This CDR3 has 14 amino acids. The CDR3: CASSPGRRGNTIYF. Written as DNA, the CDR3 is TGTGCCAGCAGCCCCGGGCGAAGAGGAAACACCATATATTTT.

V gene TRBV30 combines with J gene TRBJ2-7, with D possibly TRBD2 on 6 matching bases. CDR3 length: 14 amino acids. Germline V gene lookup returns CDR1 GTSNPN and CDR2 SVGIG (reference sequence). Trimming left V 2 bases short and J 2 bases short, with 13 bases between. CDR3 protein: CAWSLGTLTYEQYF. As DNA, the CDR3 is TGTGCCTGGAGTTTGGGGACTCTTACCTACGAGCAGTACTTC.

The rearrangement uses TRBV7-3 and TRBJ2-2; 7 nucleotides align to TRBD1. V gave up 5 bases and J gave up 7 bases; unmatched junction bases: 7. The germline V gene has CDR1 SGHTA and CDR2 FQGTGA. CDR3 length: 14 amino acids. CDR3 DNA: TGTGCCAGCAGCCCCGCAGGGGGTGGCGGGGAGCTGTTTTTT. Translation gives CASSPAGGGGELFF.

The genes are TRBV6-5 and TRBJ2-1; TRBD2 matches 10 bases. The CDR3 consists of 15 residues. The V gene's germline CDR1 is MNHEY and CDR2 SVGAGI. Trimming at V came to 6 bases and at J to 4 bases, leaving 6 bases not matched to a gene. As DNA, the CDR3 is TGTGCCAGCAGGCCTACTAGCGGGATGTACAATGAGCAGTTCTTC. Protein: CASRPTSGMYNEQFF.

This clone appeared once. The chain links TRBV6-1 to TRBJ1-5; D remains ambiguous. The V end lost 2 bases, the J end lost 4 bases, and 6 bases lay between the germline ends. This CDR3 contains 13 residues. Germline loops: CDR1 MNHNS, CDR2 SASEGT. CDR3 bases: TGTGCCAGCAGTGAAACGTTAAATCAGCCCCAGCATTTT. It yields the protein CASSETLNQPQHF.

The J gene is TRBJ2-3, the V gene TRBV9; 7 bases are shared with TRBD1. CDR1 and CDR2 from the germline V gene are SGDLS and YYNGEE. Trimming cost V 3 bases and J 3 bases; bases outside gene matches: 10. The CDR3 sequence is 16 residues long. The CDR3 coding sequence is TGTGCCAGCAGCGGGAAAGGGGGCCGAAGGACAGATACGCAGTATTTT. Amino acid sequence: CASSGKGGRRTDTQYF.

The chain recombines TRBV7-6 with TRBJ2-7; 13 bases map to TRBD2. The V gene's germline CDR1 is SGHVS and CDR2 FNYEAQ. The CDR3 has 15 amino acids. V dropped 5 bases and J dropped 2; count of bases not matched to a gene: 3. CDR3 coding DNA: TGTGCCAGCAGCCAGACTAGCGGGGGGCCCTACGAGCAGTACTTC. It yields the protein CASSQTSGGPYEQYF.

This chain joins TRBV19 and TRBJ2-7; D is ambiguous. CDR3 length: 13 residues. Germline V CDR1 and CDR2: LNHDA, SQIVND (reference sequence). V was trimmed by 2 bases and J by 6 bases, leaving 11 bases between them. CDR3 sequence (DNA): TGTGCCAGTAGTATAATGTTGGCGGTCGAGCAGTACTTC. This gives the protein CASSIMLAVEQYF.

The genes are TRBV30 and TRBJ2-1, with 10 bases lining up with TRBD1. Germline-derived CDR1 and CDR2 are GTSNPN and SVGIG (reference sequence). This CDR3 contains 14 residues. The trim removed 3 bases at V and 8 bases at J, leaving 7 bases unmatched. The CDR3 loop reads CAWRGGQGIHEQFF. CDR3 DNA sequence: TGTGCCTGGAGGGGGGGACAGGGGATTCATGAGCAGTTCTTC.

The chain couples TRBV14 to TRBJ1-2; no clear D. CDR3 length: 14 residues. CDR1 and CDR2 (germline): SGHDN, FVKESK. Trimming took off 1 base at V and 4 bases at J, with 10 bases between the two ends. Written as DNA, the CDR3 is TGTGCCAGCAGCCAAGGAAACTGGATCTATGGCTACACCTTC. Its translation is CASSQGNWIYGYTF.

V gene TRBV27 combines with J gene TRBJ1-1; 11 positions match TRBD1. Looked up from germline, CDR1 is MNHEY and CDR2 is SMNVEV (reference sequence). The CDR3 totals 13 residues. V shed 6 bases and J 10 bases; nucleotides not matched to a gene: 7. CDR3 DNA sequence: TGTGCCAGCAGATTGGACAGGGGGCGCACAGCTTTCTTT. The encoded protein is CASRLDRGRTAFF.

This clone was observed once. This chain uses TRBV27 with TRBJ1-2, with D hard to call. The CDR3 contains 15 residues. In germline, CDR1 is MNHEY, CDR2 SMNVEV (reference sequence). V was cut by 5 bases and J by 0 bases, with 13 bases left in between. CDR3 in amino acids: CASSPRGTANYGYTF. For the CDR3, the DNA is TGTGCCAGCAGTCCACGGGGAACAGCTAACTATGGCTACACCTTC.

The chain employs TRBV18 and TRBJ2-1; a possible D gene is TRBD1 (5 bases). The CDR3 extends over 13 amino acids. Trimming left V 3 bases short and J 5 bases short, with 8 bases between. CDR1 and CDR2 (germline): KGHSH, LQKENI. The CDR3 sequence: CASSPSTDNEQFF. The DNA of the CDR3 is TGTGCCAGCTCACCCTCGACAGACAATGAGCAGTTCTTC.

The chain joins TRBV7-9 to TRBJ2-1; TRBD1 is a possible D gene (5 bases). Germline V lookup: CDR1 SEHNR, CDR2 FQNEAQ (reference sequence). Trimming took 0 bases from V and 8 from J, leaving 8 bases between them. CDR3 length: 13 residues. CDR3 loop: CASSLAGADEQFF. The CDR3 DNA sequence: TGTGCCAGCAGCTTAGCAGGGGCGGATGAGCAGTTCTTC.

The chain recombines TRBV18 with TRBJ2-1; TRBD1 matches at 10 bases. Unmatched junction bases numbered 14, after V lost 5 bases and J lost 4 bases. The CDR3 consists of 18 residues. The germline V gene encodes CDR1 KGHSH and CDR2 LQKENI. CDR3 DNA: TGTGCCAGCTCAACAAGCTACGGGACAGGGGTGGTATACAATGAGCAGTTCTTC. Its protein is CASSTSYGTGVVYNEQFF. The whole variable domain, remainder taken from reference TRBV18 and TRBJ2-1, is NAGVMQNPRHLVRRRGQEARLRCSPMKGHSHVYWYRQLPEEGLKFMVYLQKENIIDESGMPKERFSAEFPKEGPSILRIQQVVRGDSAAYFCASSTSYGTGVVYNEQFFGPGTRLTVL.